This paragraph reports one TCR beta chain. This clonotype showed up many times. Its antigen has not been determined. Base qualities are not provided; no much larger clone lies one nucleotide away. This sample was included in a study of T cells in Graves' hyperthyroidism and ophthalmopathy (dated by TCRdb to between 2018 and 2020). Regarding the research as a whole: Peripheral blood samples were taken at initial diagnosis, before any treatment was given. Whether ophthalmopathy could be predicted prospectively was tested in an independent validation cohort made up of 18 to 20 hyperthyroidism patients plus 17 patients who later progressed to ophthalmopathy. After sampling, hyperthyroidism patients received methimazole starting at 30 mg daily, and ophthalmopathy patients received high-dose intravenous methylprednisolone. A discovery cohort of around 98 patients, roughly 45 with Graves' ophthalmopathy and approximately 60 with stable Graves' hyperthyroidism, was used to find distinguishing TCR V-J signatures. According to the paper, TCR Vbeta CDR3 sequencing was carried out on about 140 peripheral blood samples, which came from approximately 41 ophthalmopathy, under 80 hyperthyroidism and around 17 progressor patients. In addition, the study compared T-cell repertoires in thyroid tissue and in blood from several Graves' hyperthyroidism patients. For training and testing, the approximately 97 patients in the discovery cohort were randomly divided in a 7:3 ratio. The investigation overall reported the following: No statistical method was used to set the sample size in advance, and investigators knew the group allocation. Ophthalmopathy was separated from stable hyperthyroidism by a 13 V-J signature model, with approximately 85% sensitivity and roughly 81% specificity obtained in cross-validation and 80%/75% obtained in testing. In validation, the model predicted progression to ophthalmopathy with 60% to 71% sensitivity and roughly 75% specificity, a median of 6.5 months before onset. Most expanded thyroid clonotypes (frequency above 0.001) were also detected in blood, a finding suggesting that blood repertoires may reflect thyroid immune responses.

Moderately to severely active disease, a Clinical Activity Score of at least 3, a NOSPECS grade of at least 4, and a duration under 3 months were present in ophthalmopathy patients. Any patient with an uncontrolled infection, another autoimmune disease, pregnancy or lactation was excluded. Diagnoses were based on clinical symptoms, serum thyroxine and TRAb, thyroid ultrasound and orbital computed tomography. Ficoll-Paque density gradient centrifugation was used to isolate PBMCs from approximately 11 ml of fresh peripheral blood. Trizol reagent was used to extract total RNA, and RNA quality was then checked on an Agilent 2100 Bioanalyzer. In the germline V gene, CDR1 corresponds to KGHSH and CDR2 to LQKENI. Measured from the cysteine to the phenylalanine, the CDR3 is 15 residues long. Just CDR3 DNA is preserved here, 45 bases in frame from base 1. The trim is 2 bases for V and 2 bases for J, with a gap of 13 bases between the germline ends.

Amplification of TCR beta CDR3 regions was carried out from RNA transcripts. The TCR CDR3 was subjected to a first round of RT-PCR using the HTBI primer set and the Qiagen OneStep RT-PCR kit. Libraries were constructed in a second round of multiplex PCR, after which size selection and purification were performed. The libraries were sequenced on an Illumina HiSeq2000 using paired-end 100 bp reads. For the original study's pipeline: SOAPnuke was used to process the raw data, throwing out any read that contained adapters or uncalled bases, had a mean Phred below 15, or lacked an exact constant-primer or identifier match. COPE v1.2.5 was used to merge high-quality paired reads, and clonotypes were defined as unique nucleotide sequences. Clonotypes were aligned to IMGT TRBV, TRBD and TRBJ reference segments using MiTCR v1.1. Analysis was restricted to V-J combinations with a frequency above 0.0001, which covered 98% to 99.2% of repertoires. A TCS score was defined as the ratio between F50 (clonal expansion) and ExV (chaos), using BLOSUM62-based TCRdist between CDR3 peptides within each V-J. Welch's t-statistics and random forest reduced roughly 500 V-J features to 10 to 15, which were used in a naive Bayes classifier (R e1071). Using fastp trimming at Q25 and MiXCR clonotype assembly, TCRdb reanalyzed the public sequencing data and kept in-frame beta chains. Every distinct CDR3 protein forms one entry, paired with its most common genes and DNA. These V and J calls derive from TCRdb rather than the authors' analysis. Here the sample has roughly 250,000 distinct CDR3 sequences; less than 20% occur a single time. The ten largest clonotypes hold around 30% of the sample.

The source material was blood. The chain is encoded by TRBV18 joined to TRBJ2-7; a weak D assignment points to TRBD2 (6 bases agree). This receptor was taken from a woman in her late teens or twenties with Graves' ophthalmopathy. The sequence in DNA is TGTGCCAGCTCACCAGAGGGGACTGGGACCTACGAGCAGTACTTC. Translation gives CASSPEGTGTYEQYF.